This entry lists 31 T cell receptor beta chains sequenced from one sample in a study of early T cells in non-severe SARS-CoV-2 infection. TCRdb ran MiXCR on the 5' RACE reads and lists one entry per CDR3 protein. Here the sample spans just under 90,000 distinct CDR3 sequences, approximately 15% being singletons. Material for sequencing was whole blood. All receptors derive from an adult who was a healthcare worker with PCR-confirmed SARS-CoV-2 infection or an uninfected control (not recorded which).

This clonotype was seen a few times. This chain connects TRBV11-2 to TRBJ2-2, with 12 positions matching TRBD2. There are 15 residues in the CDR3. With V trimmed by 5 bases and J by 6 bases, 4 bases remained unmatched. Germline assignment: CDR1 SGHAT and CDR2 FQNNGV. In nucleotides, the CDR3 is TGTGCCAGCAGCGGGACTAGCGGGCTTGCCGGGGAGCTGTTTTTT. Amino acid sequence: CASSGTSGLAGELFF.

The CDR3 coding sequence is TGTGCCACCAGTGATACCGGGACACCCCCCGGAGAGACCCAGTACTTC. Translation gives CATSDTGTPPGETQYF. This rearrangement joins TRBV24-1 to TRBJ2-5, with D possibly being TRBD1 (6 bases). V shed 3 bases and J shed 4 bases, with 17 bases lying between them. Germline lookup yields CDR1 KGHDR and CDR2 SFDVKD. The CDR3 loop spans 16 amino acids.

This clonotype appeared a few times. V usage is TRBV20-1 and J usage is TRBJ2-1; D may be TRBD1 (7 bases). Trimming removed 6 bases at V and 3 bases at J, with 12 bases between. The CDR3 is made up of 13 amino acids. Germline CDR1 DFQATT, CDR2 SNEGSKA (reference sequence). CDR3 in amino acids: CSAQGGGYNEQFF. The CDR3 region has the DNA TGCAGTGCCCAGGGGGGAGGCTACAATGAGCAGTTCTTC.

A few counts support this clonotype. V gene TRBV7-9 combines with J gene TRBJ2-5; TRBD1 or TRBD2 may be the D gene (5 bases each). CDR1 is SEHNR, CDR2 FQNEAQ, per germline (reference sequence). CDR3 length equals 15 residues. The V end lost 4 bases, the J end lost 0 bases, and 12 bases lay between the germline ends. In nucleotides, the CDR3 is TGTGCCAGCAGCTATCGGTTGGGGGACCAAGAGACCCAGTACTTC. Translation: CASSYRLGDQETQYF.

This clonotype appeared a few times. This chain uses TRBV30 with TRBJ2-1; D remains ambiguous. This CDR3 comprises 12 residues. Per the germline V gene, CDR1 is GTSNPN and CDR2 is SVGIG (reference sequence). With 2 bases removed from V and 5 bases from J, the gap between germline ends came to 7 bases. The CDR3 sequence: CAWSPSNNEQFF. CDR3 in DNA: TGTGCCTGGAGTCCTTCTAACAATGAGCAGTTCTTC.

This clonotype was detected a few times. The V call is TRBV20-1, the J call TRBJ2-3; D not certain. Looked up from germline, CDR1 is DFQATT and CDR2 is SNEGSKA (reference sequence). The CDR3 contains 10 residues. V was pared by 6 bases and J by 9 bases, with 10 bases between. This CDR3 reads CSARVVTQYF. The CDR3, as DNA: TGCAGTGCACGGGTGGTGACGCAGTATTTT.

CDR3 nucleotide sequence: TGCGCCAGCAGCTTGGATTACGGGGAGAACACTGAAGCTTTCTTT. Its protein product is CASSLDYGENTEAFF. The V gene is TRBV5-1, the J gene TRBJ1-1; D gene uncertain. The ends were cut back, 0 bases at V and 1 base at J, with 10 bases in the middle. The CDR3 is 15 residues long. CDR1 is SGHRS, CDR2 YFSETQ, per germline.

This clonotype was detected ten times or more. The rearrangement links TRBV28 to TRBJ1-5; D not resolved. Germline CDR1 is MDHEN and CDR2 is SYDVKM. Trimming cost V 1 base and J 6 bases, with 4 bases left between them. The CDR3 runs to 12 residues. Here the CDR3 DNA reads TGTGCCAGCAGTTTATTTGGTCAGCCCCAGCATTTT. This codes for CASSLFGQPQHF. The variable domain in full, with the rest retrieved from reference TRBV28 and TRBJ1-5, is DVKVTQSSRYLVKRTGEKVFLECVQDMDHENMFWYRQDPGLGLRLIYFSYDVKMKEKGDIPEGYSVSREKKERFSLILESASTNQTSMYLCASSLFGQPQHFGDGTRLSIL.

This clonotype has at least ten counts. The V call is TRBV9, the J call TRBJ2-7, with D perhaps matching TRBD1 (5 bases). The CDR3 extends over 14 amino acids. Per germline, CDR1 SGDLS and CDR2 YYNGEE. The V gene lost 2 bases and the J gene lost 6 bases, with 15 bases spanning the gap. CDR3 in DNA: TGTGCCAGCAGCGTTTCAGGACAAGTGAGCGAGCAGTACTTC. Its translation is CASSVSGQVSEQYF.

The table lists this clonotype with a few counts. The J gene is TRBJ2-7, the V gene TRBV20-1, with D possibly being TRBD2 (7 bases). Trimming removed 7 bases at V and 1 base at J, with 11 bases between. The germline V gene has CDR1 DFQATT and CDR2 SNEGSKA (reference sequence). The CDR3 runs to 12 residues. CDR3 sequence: CSGGGGSYEQYF. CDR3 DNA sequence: TGCAGTGGAGGGGGGGGATCCTACGAGCAGTACTTC.

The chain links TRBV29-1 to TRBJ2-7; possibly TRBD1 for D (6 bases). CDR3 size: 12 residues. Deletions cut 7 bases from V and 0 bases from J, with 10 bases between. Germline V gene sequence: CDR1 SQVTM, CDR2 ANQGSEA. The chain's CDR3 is CSAGDNSYEQYF. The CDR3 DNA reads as TGCAGCGCCGGGGACAACTCCTACGAGCAGTACTTC.

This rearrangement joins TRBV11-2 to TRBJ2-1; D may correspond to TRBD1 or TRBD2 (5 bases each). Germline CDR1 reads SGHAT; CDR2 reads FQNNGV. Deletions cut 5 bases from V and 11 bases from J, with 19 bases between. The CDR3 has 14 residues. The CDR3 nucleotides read TGTGCCAGCAGCCCCCGGTCTGGGGGAGTCCAGCAGTTCTTC. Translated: CASSPRSGGVQQFF.

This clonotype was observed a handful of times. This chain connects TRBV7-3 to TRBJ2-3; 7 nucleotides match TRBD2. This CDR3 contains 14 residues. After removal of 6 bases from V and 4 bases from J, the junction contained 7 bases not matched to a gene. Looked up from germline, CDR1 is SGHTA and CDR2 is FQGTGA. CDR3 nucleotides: TGTGCCAGCAGTGGGTCGGGAGGTCCAGATACGCAGTATTTT. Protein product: CASSGSGGPDTQYF.

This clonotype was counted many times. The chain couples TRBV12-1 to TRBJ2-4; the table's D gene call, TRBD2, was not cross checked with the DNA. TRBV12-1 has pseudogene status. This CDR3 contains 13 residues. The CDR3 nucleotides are TGTGCCAGGGGGAGAGTAGCCAAAAACATTCAGTACTTC. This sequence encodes CARGRVAKNIQYF.

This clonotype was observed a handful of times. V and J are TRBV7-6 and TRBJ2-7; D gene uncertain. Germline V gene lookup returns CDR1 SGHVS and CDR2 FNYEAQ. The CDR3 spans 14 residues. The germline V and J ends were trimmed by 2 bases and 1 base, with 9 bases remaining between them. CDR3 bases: TGTGCCAGCAGCTTATACGACGCATCCTACGAGCAGTACTTC. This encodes CASSLYDASYEQYF.

The CDR3 nucleotides are TGTGCCAGTAGTATCTTACCGGGACAGTATAGCAATCAGCCCCAGCATTTT. Translation gives CASSILPGQYSNQPQHF. The chain carries TRBV19 and TRBJ1-5, with TRBD1 matching 7 bases. CDR1 and CDR2 from the germline V gene are LNHDA and SQIVND (reference sequence). The V and J ends lost 3 bases and 0 bases, in that order; junction bases with no gene match: 8. CDR3 length equals 17 residues.

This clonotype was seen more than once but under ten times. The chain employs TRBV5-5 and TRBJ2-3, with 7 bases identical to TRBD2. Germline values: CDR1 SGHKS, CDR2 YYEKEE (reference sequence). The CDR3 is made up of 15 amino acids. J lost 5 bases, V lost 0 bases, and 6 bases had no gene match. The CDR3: CASSLAAGEVDTQYF. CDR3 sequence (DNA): TGTGCCAGCAGCTTGGCTGCGGGAGAGGTAGATACGCAGTATTTT.

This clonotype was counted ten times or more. The CDR3 is CASSYGQGKLFF. CDR3 DNA: TGTGCCAGTAGTTATGGACAGGGAAAACTGTTTTTT. This chain uses TRBV19 with TRBJ1-4, with 8 positions matching TRBD1. CDR3 length: 12 residues. V lost 5 bases and J lost 10; bases outside the gene matches: 3. The V gene's germline CDR1 is LNHDA and CDR2 SQIVND (reference sequence).

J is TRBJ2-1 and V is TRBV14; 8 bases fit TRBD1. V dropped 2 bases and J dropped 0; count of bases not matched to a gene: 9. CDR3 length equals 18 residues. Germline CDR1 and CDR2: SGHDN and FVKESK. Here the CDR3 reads CASSQLDREKVSYNEQFF. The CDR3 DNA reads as TGTGCCAGCAGCCAATTGGACAGGGAGAAGGTCTCCTACAATGAGCAGTTCTTC.

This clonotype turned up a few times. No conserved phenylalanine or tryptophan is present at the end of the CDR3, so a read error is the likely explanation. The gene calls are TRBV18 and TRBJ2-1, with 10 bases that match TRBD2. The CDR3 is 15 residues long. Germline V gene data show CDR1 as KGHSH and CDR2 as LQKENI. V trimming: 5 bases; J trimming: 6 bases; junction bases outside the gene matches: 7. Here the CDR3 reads CASSNLAGAGNEQFS. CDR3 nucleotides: TGTGCCAGCTCAAATCTAGCGGGAGCGGGCAATGAGCAGTTCTCC.

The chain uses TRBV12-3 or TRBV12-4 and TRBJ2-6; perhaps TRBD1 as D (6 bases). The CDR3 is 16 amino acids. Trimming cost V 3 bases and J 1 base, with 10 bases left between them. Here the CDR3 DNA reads TGTGCCAGCAGTTTTCAGGGGCGGTCTGGGGCCAACGTCCTGACTTTC. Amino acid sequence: CASSFQGRSGANVLTF.

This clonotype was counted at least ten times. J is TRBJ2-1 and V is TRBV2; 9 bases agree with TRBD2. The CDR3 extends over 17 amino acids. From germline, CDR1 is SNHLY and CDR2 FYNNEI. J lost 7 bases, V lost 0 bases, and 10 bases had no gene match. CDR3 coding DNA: TGTGCCAGCAGTGAAGCGCTTCAAGCGGCGGGAGGGAATGAGCAGTTCTTC. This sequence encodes CASSEALQAAGGNEQFF.

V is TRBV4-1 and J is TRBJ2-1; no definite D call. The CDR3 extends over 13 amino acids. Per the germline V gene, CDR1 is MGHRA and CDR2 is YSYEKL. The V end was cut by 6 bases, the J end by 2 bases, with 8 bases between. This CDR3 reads CASRGITYNEQFF. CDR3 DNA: TGCGCCAGCAGAGGTATAACCTACAATGAGCAGTTCTTC.

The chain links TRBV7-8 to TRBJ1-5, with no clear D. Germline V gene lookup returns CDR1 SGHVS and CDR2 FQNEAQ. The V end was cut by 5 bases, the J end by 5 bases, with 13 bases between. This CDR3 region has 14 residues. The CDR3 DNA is TGTGCCAGCAGCCTCTGGGCCGGGGATCAGCCCCAGCATTTT. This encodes CASSLWAGDQPQHF.

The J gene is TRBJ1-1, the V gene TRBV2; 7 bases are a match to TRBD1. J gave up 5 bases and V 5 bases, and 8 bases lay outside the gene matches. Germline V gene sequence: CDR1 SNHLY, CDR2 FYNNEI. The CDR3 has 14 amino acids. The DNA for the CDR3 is TGTGCCAGCAGTCGACAGGGCGGGGAAACTGAAGCTTTCTTT. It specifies CASSRQGGETEAFF.

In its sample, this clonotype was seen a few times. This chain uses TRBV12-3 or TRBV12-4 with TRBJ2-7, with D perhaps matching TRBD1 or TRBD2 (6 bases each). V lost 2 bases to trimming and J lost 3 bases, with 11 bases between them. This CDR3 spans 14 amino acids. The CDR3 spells CASSLMGGIYEQYF. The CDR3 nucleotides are TGTGCCAGCAGTTTAATGGGGGGCATCTACGAGCAGTACTTC.

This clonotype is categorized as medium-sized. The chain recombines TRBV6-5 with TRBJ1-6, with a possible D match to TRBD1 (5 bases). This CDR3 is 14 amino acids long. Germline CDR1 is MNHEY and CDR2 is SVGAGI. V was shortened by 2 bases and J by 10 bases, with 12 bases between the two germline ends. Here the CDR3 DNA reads TGTGCCAGCAGTTACGCGAGTGGGGACTCACCCCTCCACTTT. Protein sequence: CASSYASGDSPLHF.

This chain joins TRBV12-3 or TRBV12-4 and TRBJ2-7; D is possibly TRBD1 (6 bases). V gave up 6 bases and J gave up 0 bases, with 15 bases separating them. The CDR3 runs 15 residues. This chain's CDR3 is CASSPRRDTSYEQYF. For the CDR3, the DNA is TGTGCCAGCAGCCCGAGACGGGACACCTCCTACGAGCAGTACTTC.

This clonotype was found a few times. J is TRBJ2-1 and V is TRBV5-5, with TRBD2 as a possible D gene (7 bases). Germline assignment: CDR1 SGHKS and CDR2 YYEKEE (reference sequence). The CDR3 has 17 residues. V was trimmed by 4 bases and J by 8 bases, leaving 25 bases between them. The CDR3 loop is CASSLYPGAGVGDEQFF. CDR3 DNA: TGTGCCAGCAGCCTATACCCGGGGGCGGGAGTAGGCGATGAGCAGTTCTTC.

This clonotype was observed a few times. In nucleotides, the CDR3 is TGCGCCAGCAGCCTACAGGAAAGCTATGGCTACACCTTC. Translated, it gives CASSLQESYGYTF. The V and J genes are TRBV5-1 and TRBJ1-2; tentative D call: TRBD1 (5 bases). Germline lookup yields CDR1 SGHRS and CDR2 YFSETQ. The CDR3 is 13 amino acids. The ends were cut back, 4 bases at V and 4 bases at J, with 11 bases in the middle. Full variable domain (remainder filled in from reference TRBV5-1 and TRBJ1-2): KAGVTQTPRYLIKTRGQQVTLSCSPISGHRSVSWYQQTPGQGLQFLFEYFSETQRNKGNFPGRFSGRQFSNSRSEMNVSTLELGDSALYLCASSLQESYGYTFGSGTRLTVV.

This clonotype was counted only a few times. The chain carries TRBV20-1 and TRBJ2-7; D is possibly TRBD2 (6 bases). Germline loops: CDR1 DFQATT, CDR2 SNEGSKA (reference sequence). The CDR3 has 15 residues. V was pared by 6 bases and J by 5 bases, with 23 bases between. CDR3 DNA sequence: TGCAGTGCGAGTCCGGAAAAGGGTCCGGGGGACGAGCAGTACTTC. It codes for CSASPEKGPGDEQYF.